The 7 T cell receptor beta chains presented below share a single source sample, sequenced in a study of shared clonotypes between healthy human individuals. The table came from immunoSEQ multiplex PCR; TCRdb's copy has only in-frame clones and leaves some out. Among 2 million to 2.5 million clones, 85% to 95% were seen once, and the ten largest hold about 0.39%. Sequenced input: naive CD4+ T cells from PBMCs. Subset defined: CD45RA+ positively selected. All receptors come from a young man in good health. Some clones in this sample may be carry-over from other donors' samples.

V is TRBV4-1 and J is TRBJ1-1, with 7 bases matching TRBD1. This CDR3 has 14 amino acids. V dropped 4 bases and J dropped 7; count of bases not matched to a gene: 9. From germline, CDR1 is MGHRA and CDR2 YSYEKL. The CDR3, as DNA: TGCGCCAGCAGCCTCCCAGTCGGGACAGTTGAAGCTTTCTTT. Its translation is CASSLPVGTVEAFF.

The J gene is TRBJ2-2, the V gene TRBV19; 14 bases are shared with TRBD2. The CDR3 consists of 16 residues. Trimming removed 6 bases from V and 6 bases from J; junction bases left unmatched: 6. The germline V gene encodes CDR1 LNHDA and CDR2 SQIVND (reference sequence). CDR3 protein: CASRPGTSGRSGELFF. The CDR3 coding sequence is TGTGCCAGTAGGCCCGGGACTAGCGGGAGATCCGGGGAGCTGTTTTTT.

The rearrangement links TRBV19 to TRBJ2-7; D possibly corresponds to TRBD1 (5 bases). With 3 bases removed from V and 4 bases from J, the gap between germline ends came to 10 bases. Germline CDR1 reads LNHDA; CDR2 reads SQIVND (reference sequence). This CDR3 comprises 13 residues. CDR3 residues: CASSISGLYEQYF. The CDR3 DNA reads TGTGCCAGTAGTATTTCAGGGTTGTACGAGCAGTACTTC. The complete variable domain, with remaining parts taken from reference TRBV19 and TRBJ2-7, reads DGGITQSPKYLFRKEGQNVTLSCEQNLNHDAMYWYRQDPGQGLRLIYYSQIVNDFQKGDIAEGYSVSREKKESFPLTVTSAQKNPTAFYLCASSISGLYEQYFGPGTRLTVT.

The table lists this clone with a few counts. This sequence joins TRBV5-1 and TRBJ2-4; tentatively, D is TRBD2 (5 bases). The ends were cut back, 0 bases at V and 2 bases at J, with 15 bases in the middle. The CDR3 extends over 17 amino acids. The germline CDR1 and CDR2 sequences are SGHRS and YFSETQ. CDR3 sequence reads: CASSLGNRRASKNIQYF. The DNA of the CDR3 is TGCGCCAGCAGCTTGGGAAACCGGCGGGCCTCCAAAAACATTCAGTACTTC.

The CDR3 loop reads CASRRTSGLYYEQYF. The CDR3 bases are TGCGCCAGCAGACGTACTAGCGGCCTCTACTACGAGCAGTACTTC. This chain joins TRBV10-2 and TRBJ2-7; TRBD2 matches at 8 bases. This CDR3 has 15 amino acids. The germline gives CDR1 WSHSY, CDR2 SAAADI. V lost 6 bases, J lost 3 bases, and 10 bases stayed unmatched.

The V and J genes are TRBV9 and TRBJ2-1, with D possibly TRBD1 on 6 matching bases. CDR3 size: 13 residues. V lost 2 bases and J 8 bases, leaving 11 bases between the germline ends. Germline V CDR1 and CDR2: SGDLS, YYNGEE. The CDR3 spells CASSVDRNHEQFF. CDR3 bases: TGTGCCAGCAGCGTCGACAGGAACCATGAGCAGTTCTTC.

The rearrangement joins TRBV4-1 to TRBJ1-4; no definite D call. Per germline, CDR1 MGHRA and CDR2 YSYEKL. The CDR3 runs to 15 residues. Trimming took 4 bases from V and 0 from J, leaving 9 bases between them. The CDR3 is CASSRLQATNEKLFF. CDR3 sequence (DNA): TGCGCCAGCAGCCGCCTTCAAGCAACTAATGAAAAACTGTTTTTT.